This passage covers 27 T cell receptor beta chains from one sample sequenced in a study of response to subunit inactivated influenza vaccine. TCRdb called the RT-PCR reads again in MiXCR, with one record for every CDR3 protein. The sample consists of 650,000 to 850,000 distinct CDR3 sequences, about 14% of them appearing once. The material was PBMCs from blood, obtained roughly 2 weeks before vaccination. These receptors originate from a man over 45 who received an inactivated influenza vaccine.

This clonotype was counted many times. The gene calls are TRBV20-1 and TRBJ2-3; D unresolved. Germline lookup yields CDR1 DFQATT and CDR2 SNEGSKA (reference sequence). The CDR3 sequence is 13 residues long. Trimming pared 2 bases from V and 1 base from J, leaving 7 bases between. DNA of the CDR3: TGCAGTGCTAGACCCAGCGGCACAGATACGCAGTATTTT. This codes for CSARPSGTDTQYF.

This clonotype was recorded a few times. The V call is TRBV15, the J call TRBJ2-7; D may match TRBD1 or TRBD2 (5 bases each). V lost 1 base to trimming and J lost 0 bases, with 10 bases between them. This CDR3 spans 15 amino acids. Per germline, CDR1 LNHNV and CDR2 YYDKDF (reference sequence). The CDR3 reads CATSRGGLSSYEQYF. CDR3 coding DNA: TGTGCCACCAGCAGAGGGGGGTTGAGCTCCTACGAGCAGTACTTC.

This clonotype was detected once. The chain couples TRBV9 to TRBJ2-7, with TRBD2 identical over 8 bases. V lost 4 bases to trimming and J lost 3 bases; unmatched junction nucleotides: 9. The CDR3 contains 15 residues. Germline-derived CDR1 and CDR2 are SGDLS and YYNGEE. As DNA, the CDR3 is TGTGCCAGCAGCCCCCGCCGGGGGGGTTTCTACGAGCAGTACTTC. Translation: CASSPRRGGFYEQYF.

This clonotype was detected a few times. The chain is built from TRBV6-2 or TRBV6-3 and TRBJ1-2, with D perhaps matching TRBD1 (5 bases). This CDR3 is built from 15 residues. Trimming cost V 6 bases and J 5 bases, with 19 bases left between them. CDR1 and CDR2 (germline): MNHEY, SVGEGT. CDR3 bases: TGTGCCAGCAGAAGGATCCTGGACACCCCATATGGCTACACCTTC. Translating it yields CASRRILDTPYGYTF.

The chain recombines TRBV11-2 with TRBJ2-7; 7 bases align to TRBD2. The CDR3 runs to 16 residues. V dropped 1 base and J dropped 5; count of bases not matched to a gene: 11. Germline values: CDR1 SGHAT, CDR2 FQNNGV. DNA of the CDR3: TGTGCCAGCAGCTTAGGCCTTAGCGGGTCCGTGGACGAGCAGTACTTC. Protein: CASSLGLSGSVDEQYF. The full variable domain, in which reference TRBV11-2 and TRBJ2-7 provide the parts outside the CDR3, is EAGVAQSPRYKIIEKRQSVAFWCNPISGHATLYWYQQILGQGPKLLIQFQNNGVVDDSQLPKDRFSAERLKGVDSTLKIQPAKLEDSAVYLCASSLGLSGSVDEQYFGPGTRLTVT.

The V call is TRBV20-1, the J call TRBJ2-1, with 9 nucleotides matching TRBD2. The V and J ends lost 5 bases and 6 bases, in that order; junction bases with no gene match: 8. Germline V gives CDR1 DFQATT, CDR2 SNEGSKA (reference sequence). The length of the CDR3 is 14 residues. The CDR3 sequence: CSASGTSFVNEQFF. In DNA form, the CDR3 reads TGCAGTGCTTCCGGGACTAGCTTTGTCAATGAGCAGTTCTTC.

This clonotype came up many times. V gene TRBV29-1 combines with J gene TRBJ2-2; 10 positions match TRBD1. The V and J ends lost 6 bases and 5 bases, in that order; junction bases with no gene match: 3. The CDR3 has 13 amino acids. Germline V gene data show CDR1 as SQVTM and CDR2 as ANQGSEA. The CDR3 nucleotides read TGCAGCGTCGACAGGGGGCGGACCGGGGAGCTGTTTTTT. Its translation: CSVDRGRTGELFF.

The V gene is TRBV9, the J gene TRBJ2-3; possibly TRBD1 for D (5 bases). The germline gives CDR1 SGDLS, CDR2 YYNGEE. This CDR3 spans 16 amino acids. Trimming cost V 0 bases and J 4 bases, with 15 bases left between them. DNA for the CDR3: TGTGCCAGCAGCGTAGATGACAGCCGCACCCCAGATACGCAGTATTTT. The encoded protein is CASSVDDSRTPDTQYF.

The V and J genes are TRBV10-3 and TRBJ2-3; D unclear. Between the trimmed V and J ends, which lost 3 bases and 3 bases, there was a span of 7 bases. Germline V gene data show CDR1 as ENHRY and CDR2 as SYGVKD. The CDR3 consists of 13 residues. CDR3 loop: CAISDGPTDTQYF. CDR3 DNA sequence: TGTGCCATCAGTGACGGTCCTACAGATACGCAGTATTTT.

The CDR3 loop is CASSQDSSGTRKNTGELFF. The CDR3 DNA reads as TGTGCCAGCAGCCAAGATAGCTCCGGGACTAGAAAGAACACCGGGGAGCTGTTTTTT. V gene TRBV4-2 combines with J gene TRBJ2-2; 8 positions agree with TRBD2. The V gene's germline CDR1 is LGHNA and CDR2 YNFKEQ. With 0 bases clipped from V and 1 base from J, the junction kept 10 bases outside the gene matches. The CDR3 is made up of 19 amino acids.

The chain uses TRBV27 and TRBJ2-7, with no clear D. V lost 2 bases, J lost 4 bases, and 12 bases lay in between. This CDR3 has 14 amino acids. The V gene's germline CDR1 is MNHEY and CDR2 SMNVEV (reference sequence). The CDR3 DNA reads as TGTGCCAGCAGTTTAAAGCCTGCGGAGTACGAGCAGTACTTC. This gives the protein CASSLKPAEYEQYF.

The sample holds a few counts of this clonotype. As DNA, the CDR3 is TGTGCCAGCAGTCGGGACAGGAGCTCCTATAATTCACCCCTCCACTTT. This gives the protein CASSRDRSSYNSPLHF. This chain uses TRBV12-3 or TRBV12-4 with TRBJ1-6; 8 nucleotides agree with TRBD1. The V gene end was trimmed by 5 bases and the J gene end by 0 bases; junction bases not matched to a gene: 3. The CDR3 contains 16 residues.

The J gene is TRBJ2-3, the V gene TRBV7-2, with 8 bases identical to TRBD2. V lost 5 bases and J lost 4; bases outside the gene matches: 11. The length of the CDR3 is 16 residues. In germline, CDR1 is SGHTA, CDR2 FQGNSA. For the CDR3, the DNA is TGTGCCAGCAGCATAACCCTAGCGGGCCTCGCAGATACGCAGTATTTT. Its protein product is CASSITLAGLADTQYF.

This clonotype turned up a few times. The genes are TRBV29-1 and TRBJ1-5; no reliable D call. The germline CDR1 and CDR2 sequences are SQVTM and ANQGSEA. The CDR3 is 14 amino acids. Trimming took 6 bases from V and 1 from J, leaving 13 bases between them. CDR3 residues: CSVGTGFSNQPQHF. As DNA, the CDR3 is TGCAGCGTCGGCACGGGTTTCAGCAATCAGCCCCAGCATTTT.

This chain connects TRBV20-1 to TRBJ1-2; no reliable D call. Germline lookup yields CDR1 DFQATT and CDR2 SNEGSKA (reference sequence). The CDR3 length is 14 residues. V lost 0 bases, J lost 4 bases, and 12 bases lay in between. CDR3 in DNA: TGCAGTGCTAGAGATTCAGGAGGGATCTATGGCTACACCTTC. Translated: CSARDSGGIYGYTF.

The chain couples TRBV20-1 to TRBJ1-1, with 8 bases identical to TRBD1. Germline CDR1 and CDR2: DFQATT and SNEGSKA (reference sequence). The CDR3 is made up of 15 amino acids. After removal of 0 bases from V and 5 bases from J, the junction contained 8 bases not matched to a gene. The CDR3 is CSAREKQGVRTEAFF. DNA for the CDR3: TGCAGTGCTAGAGAAAAACAGGGGGTAAGGACTGAAGCTTTCTTT.

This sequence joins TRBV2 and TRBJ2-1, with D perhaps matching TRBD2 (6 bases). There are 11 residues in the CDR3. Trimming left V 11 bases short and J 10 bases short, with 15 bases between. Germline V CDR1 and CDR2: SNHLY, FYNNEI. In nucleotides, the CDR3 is TGTGCCCGGGTGGAGGGTGGGGAGCAGTTCTTC. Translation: CARVEGGEQFF.

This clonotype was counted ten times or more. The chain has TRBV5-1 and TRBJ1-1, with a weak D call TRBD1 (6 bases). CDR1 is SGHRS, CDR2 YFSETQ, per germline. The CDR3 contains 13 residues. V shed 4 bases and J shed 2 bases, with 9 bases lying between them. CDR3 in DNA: TGCGCCAGCAGCCGACAGGTTAACACTGAAGCTTTCTTT. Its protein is CASSRQVNTEAFF.

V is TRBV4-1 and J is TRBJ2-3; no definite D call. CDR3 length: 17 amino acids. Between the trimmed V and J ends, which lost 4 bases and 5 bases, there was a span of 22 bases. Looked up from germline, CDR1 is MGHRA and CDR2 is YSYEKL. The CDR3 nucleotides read TGCGCCAGCAGCCCGTTGGAGACCACCACTGGCGGAGATACGCAGTATTTT. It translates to CASSPLETTTGGDTQYF.

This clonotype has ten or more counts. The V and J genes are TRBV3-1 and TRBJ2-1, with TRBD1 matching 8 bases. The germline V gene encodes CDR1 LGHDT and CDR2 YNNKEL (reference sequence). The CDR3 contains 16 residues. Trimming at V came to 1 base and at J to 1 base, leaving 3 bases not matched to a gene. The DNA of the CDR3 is TGTGCCAGCAGCCAAGCCAGGGGGCTTTCCTACAATGAGCAGTTCTTC. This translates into CASSQARGLSYNEQFF.

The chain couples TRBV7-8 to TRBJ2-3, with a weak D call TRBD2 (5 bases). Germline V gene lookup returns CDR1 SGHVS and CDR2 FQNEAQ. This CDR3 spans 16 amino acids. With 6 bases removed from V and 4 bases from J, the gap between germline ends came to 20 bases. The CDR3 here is CASRRTGSGGADTQYF. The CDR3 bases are TGTGCCAGCAGACGTACGGGATCCGGAGGCGCAGATACGCAGTATTTT.

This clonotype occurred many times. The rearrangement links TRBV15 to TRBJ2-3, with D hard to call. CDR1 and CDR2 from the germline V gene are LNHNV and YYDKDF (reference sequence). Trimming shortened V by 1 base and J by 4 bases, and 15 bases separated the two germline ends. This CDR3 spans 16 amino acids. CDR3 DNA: TGTGCCACCAGCAGAGCTAGGTCGGTTGTCTCAGATACGCAGTATTTT. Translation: CATSRARSVVSDTQYF.

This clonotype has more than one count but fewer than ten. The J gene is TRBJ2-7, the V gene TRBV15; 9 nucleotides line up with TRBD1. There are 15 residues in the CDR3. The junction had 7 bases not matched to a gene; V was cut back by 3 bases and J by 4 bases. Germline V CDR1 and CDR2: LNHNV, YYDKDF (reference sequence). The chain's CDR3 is CATSSYRGRGYEQYF. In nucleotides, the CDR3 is TGTGCCACCAGCAGCTACAGGGGGCGGGGGTACGAGCAGTACTTC.

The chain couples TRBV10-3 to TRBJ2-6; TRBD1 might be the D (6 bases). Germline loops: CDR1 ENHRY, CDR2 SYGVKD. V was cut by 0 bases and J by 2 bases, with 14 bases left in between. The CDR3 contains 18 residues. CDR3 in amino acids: CAISESIFRDTGANVLTF. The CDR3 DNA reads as TGTGCCATCAGTGAGTCGATTTTTAGGGACACTGGGGCCAACGTCCTGACTTTC.

The DNA of the CDR3 is TGCGCCAGCAGCCCGGGCCATCTGACCGGAGAGACCCAGTACTTC. Amino acids: CASSPGHLTGETQYF. V gene TRBV5-1 combines with J gene TRBJ2-5; D remains ambiguous. The V end was cut by 4 bases, the J end by 4 bases, with 17 bases between. Germline V gene lookup returns CDR1 SGHRS and CDR2 YFSETQ. CDR3 size: 15 residues.

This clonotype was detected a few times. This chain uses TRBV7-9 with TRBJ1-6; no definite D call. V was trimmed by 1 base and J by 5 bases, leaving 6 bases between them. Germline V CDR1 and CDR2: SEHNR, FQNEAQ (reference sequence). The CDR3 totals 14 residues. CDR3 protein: CASSLDSNNSPLHF. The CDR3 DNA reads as TGTGCCAGCAGCTTAGACAGCAATAATTCACCCCTCCACTTT.

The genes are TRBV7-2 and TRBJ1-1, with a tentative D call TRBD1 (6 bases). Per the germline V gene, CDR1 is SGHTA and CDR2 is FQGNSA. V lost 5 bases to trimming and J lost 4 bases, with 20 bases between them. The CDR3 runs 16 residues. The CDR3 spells CASSRGGSQAVTEAFF. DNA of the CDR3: TGTGCCAGCAGCCGGGGGGGCTCTCAGGCTGTCACTGAAGCTTTCTTT. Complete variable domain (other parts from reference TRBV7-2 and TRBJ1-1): GAGVSQSPSNKVTEKGKDVELRCDPISGHTALYWYRQSLGQGLEFLIYFQGNSAPDKSGLPSDRFSAERTGGSVSTLTIQRTQQEDSAVYLCASSRGGSQAVTEAFFGQGTRLTVV.